This TCR beta chain was profiled in a study of blood T cell repertoires in COVID-19. Across the study: Some COVID-19 samples were acute and others convalescent; all came from the United States, Italy and Spain. PBMCs, B-cell-depleted T cells, or T cells were the source of the cDNA or gDNA that made up the material.

The data were produced by immunoSEQ multiplex PCR, yet TCRdb's version contains in-frame clones alone and is incomplete. In the table there are 110,000 or so clones, roughly 80% of which are singletons. The specimen was peripheral blood. The TCR was taken from a man between 50 and 59 years old with acute or convalescent COVID-19.

The CDR3 here is CATSRDMREGVRNEQFF. The CDR3 nucleotides are TGTGCCACCAGCAGAGATATGAGGGAGGGAGTTAGGAATGAGCAGTTCTTC. The chain links TRBV15 to TRBJ2-1; 7 positions agree with TRBD2. The V and J ends lost 0 bases and 7 bases, in that order; junction bases with no gene match: 12. The germline V gene has CDR1 LNHNV and CDR2 YYDKDF (reference sequence). The CDR3 consists of 17 residues.